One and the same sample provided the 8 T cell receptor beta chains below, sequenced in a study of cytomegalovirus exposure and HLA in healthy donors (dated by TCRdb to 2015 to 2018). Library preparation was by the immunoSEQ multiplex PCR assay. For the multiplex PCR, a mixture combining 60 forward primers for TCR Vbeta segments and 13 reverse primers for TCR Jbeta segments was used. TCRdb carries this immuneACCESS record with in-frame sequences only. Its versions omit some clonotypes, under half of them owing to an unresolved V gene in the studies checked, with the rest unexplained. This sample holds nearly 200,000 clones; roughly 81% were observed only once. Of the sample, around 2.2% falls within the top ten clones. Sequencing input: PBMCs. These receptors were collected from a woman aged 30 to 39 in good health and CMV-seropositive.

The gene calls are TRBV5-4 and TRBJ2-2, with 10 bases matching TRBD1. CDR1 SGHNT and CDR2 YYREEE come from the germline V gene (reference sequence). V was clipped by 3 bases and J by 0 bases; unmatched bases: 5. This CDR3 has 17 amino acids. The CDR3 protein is CASSSGGTGANTGELFF. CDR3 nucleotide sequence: TGTGCCAGCAGCTCAGGAGGGACAGGGGCGAACACCGGGGAGCTGTTTTTT. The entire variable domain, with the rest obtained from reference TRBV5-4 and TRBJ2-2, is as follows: ETGVTQSPTHLIKTRGQQVTLRCSSQSGHNTVSWYQQALGQGPQFIFQYYREEENGRGNFPPRFSGLQFPNYSSELNVNALELDDSALYLCASSSGGTGANTGELFFGEGSRLTVL.

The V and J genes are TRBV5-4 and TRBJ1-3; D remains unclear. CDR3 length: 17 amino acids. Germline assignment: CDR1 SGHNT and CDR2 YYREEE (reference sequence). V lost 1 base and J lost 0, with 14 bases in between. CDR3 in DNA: TGTGCCAGCAGCTTGTCGGTTGGCGGTCACTCTGGAAACACCATATATTTT. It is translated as CASSLSVGGHSGNTIYF.

Here the CDR3 DNA reads TGTGCCAGCAGACGGGACACGTACAATGAGCAGTTCTTC. It specifies CASRRDTYNEQFF. The V call is TRBV2, the J call TRBJ2-1, with D tentatively TRBD1 (6 bases). The V and J ends lost 6 bases and 4 bases respectively, with 10 bases between them. From germline, CDR1 is SNHLY and CDR2 FYNNEI. CDR3 length: 13 residues.

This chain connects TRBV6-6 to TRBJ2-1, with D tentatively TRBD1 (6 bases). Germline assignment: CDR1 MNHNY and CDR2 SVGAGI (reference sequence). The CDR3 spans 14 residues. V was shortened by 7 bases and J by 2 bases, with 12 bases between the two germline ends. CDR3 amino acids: CASNDRSPYNEQFF. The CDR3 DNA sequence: TGTGCCAGCAACGACAGGTCGCCCTACAATGAGCAGTTCTTC.

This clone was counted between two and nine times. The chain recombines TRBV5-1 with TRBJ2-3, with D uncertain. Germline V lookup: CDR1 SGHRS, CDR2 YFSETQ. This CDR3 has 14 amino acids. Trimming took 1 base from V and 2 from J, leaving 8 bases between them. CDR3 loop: CASSLQDFTDTQYF. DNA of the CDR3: TGCGCCAGCAGCTTGCAAGACTTCACAGATACGCAGTATTTT.

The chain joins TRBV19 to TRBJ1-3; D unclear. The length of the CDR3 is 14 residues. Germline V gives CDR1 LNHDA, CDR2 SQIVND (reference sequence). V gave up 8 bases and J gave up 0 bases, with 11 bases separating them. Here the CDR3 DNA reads TGTGCCAGTCGAGACAAGAGCTCTGGAAACACCATATATTTT. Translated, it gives CASRDKSSGNTIYF.

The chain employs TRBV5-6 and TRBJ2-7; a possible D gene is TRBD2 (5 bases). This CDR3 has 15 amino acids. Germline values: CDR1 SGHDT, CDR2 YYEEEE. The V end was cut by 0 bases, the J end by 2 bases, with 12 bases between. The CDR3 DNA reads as TGTGCCAGCAGCTTGGCCTCGGGGTGGCCCTACGAGCAGTACTTC. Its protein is CASSLASGWPYEQYF. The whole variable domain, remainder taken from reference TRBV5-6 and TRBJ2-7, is DAGVTQSPTHLIKTRGQQVTLRCSPKSGHDTVSWYQQALGQGPQFIFQYYEEEERQRGNFPDRFSGHQFPNYSSELNVNALLLGDSALYLCASSLASGWPYEQYFGPGTRLTVT.

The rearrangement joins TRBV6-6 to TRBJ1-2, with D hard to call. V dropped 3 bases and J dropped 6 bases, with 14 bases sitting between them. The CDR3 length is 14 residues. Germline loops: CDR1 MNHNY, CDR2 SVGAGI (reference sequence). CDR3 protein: CASSYVSSINGYTF. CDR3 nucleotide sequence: TGTGCCAGCAGTTATGTCTCTAGTATTAATGGCTACACCTTC.